The rows below give T cell receptor beta chains drawn from one sample of a study of blood T cell repertoires in COVID-19. Libraries were prepared by immunoSEQ multiplex PCR; TCRdb keeps only in-frame clonotypes and omits some of them. The sample holds 450,000 to 600,000 clones; about 90% are singletons and the top ten take around 0.64%. The sample was PBMCs or T cells enriched from blood (not recorded which). All receptors derive from a woman under 30 who had recovered from COVID-19. Each CDR3 is given with its conserved first and last residue. The order of the fields is CDR3 DNA, CDR3 protein, D gene, V gene, clone size, J gene. The D gene is left open where the match is weak. The size of a clone is reported for some rows only, either as once, few or many, or as a class for expanded clones.

cdr3_nt: TGTGCCAGCTCACCAAGGCAGGGGCAAGGCTACACCTTC
cdr3_aa: CASSPRQGQGYTF
d_call: NA
v_call: TRBV18
clone_size: NA
j_call: TRBJ1-2

cdr3_nt: TGCGCCAGCAGCTTTGGGACAGCCAACTTAGAGCAGTACTTC
cdr3_aa: CASSFGTANLEQYF
d_call: TRBD1
v_call: TRBV5-1
clone_size: NA
j_call: TRBJ2-7

cdr3_nt: TGTGCCAGCACCCCCCTACGGTTTGGAAACACCATATATTTT
cdr3_aa: CASTPLRFGNTIYF
d_call: NA
v_call: TRBV2
clone_size: NA
j_call: TRBJ1-3

cdr3_nt: TGTGCCTGGAGTAATGCCCGGGGGGCTTCCCGGGAGACCCAGTACTTC
cdr3_aa: CAWSNARGASRETQYF
d_call: NA
v_call: TRBV30
clone_size: NA
j_call: TRBJ2-5

cdr3_nt: TGTGCCAGCAGTTACATCCGGACAGGGGGTATATATGGCTACACCTTC
cdr3_aa: CASSYIRTGGIYGYTF
d_call: TRBD1
v_call: TRBV6-5
clone_size: few
j_call: TRBJ1-2

cdr3_nt: TGTGCCAGTAGTATTGGGGGGGCGCATGAAAAACTGTTTTTT
cdr3_aa: CASSIGGAHEKLFF
d_call: NA
v_call: TRBV19
clone_size: once
j_call: TRBJ1-4

cdr3_nt: TGTGCCATCAGTCCGGGGGGGGAGACCCAGTACTTC
cdr3_aa: CAISPGGETQYF
d_call: TRBD2
v_call: TRBV10-3
clone_size: few
j_call: TRBJ2-5

cdr3_nt: TGCGCCAGCAGCTTGGATTCGGGGGGCAAGAACTCCTATAATTCACCCCTCCACTTT
cdr3_aa: CASSLDSGGKNSYNSPLHF
d_call: NA
v_call: TRBV5-1
clone_size: NA
j_call: TRBJ1-6

cdr3_nt: TGTGCCAGCAGCTGGCAGGGGGAACGGGAAAAACTGTTTTTT
cdr3_aa: CASSWQGEREKLFF
d_call: TRBD1
v_call: TRBV5-6
clone_size: NA
j_call: TRBJ1-4

cdr3_nt: TGTGCCAGCAGCTCAGGTTATTCTGCCGAGCAGTACTTC
cdr3_aa: CASSSGYSAEQYF
d_call: NA
v_call: TRBV28
clone_size: NA
j_call: TRBJ2-7

cdr3_nt: TGTGCCAGCTGGACAGGGGAAGGGAGCAATCAGCCCCAGCATTTT
cdr3_aa: CASWTGEGSNQPQHF
d_call: TRBD1
v_call: TRBV19
clone_size: once
j_call: TRBJ1-5

cdr3_nt: TGTGCCAGCTCGAGGGCTGTCTCCTACGAGCAGTACTTC
cdr3_aa: CASSRAVSYEQYF
d_call: NA
v_call: TRBV6-5
clone_size: NA
j_call: TRBJ2-7

cdr3_nt: TGTGCCAGCACCAATGGACTCCTCACTGAAGCTTTCTTT
cdr3_aa: CASTNGLLTEAFF
d_call: NA
v_call: TRBV3-1/TRBV3-2
clone_size: NA
j_call: TRBJ1-1

cdr3_nt: TGTGCCAGTAGTATAGGGGTCGACAGGCCGGGCTACACCTTC
cdr3_aa: CASSIGVDRPGYTF
d_call: NA
v_call: TRBV19
clone_size: NA
j_call: TRBJ1-2

cdr3_nt: TGTGCCAGCTCACCGCTGGACAGGGGGGGTGATGGCTACACCTTC
cdr3_aa: CASSPLDRGGDGYTF
d_call: TRBD1
v_call: TRBV18
clone_size: NA
j_call: TRBJ1-2

cdr3_nt: TGTGCCAGCAGCTCACGGACAGGGGGGGATACGCAGTATTTT
cdr3_aa: CASSSRTGGDTQYF
d_call: TRBD1
v_call: TRBV28
clone_size: NA
j_call: TRBJ2-3